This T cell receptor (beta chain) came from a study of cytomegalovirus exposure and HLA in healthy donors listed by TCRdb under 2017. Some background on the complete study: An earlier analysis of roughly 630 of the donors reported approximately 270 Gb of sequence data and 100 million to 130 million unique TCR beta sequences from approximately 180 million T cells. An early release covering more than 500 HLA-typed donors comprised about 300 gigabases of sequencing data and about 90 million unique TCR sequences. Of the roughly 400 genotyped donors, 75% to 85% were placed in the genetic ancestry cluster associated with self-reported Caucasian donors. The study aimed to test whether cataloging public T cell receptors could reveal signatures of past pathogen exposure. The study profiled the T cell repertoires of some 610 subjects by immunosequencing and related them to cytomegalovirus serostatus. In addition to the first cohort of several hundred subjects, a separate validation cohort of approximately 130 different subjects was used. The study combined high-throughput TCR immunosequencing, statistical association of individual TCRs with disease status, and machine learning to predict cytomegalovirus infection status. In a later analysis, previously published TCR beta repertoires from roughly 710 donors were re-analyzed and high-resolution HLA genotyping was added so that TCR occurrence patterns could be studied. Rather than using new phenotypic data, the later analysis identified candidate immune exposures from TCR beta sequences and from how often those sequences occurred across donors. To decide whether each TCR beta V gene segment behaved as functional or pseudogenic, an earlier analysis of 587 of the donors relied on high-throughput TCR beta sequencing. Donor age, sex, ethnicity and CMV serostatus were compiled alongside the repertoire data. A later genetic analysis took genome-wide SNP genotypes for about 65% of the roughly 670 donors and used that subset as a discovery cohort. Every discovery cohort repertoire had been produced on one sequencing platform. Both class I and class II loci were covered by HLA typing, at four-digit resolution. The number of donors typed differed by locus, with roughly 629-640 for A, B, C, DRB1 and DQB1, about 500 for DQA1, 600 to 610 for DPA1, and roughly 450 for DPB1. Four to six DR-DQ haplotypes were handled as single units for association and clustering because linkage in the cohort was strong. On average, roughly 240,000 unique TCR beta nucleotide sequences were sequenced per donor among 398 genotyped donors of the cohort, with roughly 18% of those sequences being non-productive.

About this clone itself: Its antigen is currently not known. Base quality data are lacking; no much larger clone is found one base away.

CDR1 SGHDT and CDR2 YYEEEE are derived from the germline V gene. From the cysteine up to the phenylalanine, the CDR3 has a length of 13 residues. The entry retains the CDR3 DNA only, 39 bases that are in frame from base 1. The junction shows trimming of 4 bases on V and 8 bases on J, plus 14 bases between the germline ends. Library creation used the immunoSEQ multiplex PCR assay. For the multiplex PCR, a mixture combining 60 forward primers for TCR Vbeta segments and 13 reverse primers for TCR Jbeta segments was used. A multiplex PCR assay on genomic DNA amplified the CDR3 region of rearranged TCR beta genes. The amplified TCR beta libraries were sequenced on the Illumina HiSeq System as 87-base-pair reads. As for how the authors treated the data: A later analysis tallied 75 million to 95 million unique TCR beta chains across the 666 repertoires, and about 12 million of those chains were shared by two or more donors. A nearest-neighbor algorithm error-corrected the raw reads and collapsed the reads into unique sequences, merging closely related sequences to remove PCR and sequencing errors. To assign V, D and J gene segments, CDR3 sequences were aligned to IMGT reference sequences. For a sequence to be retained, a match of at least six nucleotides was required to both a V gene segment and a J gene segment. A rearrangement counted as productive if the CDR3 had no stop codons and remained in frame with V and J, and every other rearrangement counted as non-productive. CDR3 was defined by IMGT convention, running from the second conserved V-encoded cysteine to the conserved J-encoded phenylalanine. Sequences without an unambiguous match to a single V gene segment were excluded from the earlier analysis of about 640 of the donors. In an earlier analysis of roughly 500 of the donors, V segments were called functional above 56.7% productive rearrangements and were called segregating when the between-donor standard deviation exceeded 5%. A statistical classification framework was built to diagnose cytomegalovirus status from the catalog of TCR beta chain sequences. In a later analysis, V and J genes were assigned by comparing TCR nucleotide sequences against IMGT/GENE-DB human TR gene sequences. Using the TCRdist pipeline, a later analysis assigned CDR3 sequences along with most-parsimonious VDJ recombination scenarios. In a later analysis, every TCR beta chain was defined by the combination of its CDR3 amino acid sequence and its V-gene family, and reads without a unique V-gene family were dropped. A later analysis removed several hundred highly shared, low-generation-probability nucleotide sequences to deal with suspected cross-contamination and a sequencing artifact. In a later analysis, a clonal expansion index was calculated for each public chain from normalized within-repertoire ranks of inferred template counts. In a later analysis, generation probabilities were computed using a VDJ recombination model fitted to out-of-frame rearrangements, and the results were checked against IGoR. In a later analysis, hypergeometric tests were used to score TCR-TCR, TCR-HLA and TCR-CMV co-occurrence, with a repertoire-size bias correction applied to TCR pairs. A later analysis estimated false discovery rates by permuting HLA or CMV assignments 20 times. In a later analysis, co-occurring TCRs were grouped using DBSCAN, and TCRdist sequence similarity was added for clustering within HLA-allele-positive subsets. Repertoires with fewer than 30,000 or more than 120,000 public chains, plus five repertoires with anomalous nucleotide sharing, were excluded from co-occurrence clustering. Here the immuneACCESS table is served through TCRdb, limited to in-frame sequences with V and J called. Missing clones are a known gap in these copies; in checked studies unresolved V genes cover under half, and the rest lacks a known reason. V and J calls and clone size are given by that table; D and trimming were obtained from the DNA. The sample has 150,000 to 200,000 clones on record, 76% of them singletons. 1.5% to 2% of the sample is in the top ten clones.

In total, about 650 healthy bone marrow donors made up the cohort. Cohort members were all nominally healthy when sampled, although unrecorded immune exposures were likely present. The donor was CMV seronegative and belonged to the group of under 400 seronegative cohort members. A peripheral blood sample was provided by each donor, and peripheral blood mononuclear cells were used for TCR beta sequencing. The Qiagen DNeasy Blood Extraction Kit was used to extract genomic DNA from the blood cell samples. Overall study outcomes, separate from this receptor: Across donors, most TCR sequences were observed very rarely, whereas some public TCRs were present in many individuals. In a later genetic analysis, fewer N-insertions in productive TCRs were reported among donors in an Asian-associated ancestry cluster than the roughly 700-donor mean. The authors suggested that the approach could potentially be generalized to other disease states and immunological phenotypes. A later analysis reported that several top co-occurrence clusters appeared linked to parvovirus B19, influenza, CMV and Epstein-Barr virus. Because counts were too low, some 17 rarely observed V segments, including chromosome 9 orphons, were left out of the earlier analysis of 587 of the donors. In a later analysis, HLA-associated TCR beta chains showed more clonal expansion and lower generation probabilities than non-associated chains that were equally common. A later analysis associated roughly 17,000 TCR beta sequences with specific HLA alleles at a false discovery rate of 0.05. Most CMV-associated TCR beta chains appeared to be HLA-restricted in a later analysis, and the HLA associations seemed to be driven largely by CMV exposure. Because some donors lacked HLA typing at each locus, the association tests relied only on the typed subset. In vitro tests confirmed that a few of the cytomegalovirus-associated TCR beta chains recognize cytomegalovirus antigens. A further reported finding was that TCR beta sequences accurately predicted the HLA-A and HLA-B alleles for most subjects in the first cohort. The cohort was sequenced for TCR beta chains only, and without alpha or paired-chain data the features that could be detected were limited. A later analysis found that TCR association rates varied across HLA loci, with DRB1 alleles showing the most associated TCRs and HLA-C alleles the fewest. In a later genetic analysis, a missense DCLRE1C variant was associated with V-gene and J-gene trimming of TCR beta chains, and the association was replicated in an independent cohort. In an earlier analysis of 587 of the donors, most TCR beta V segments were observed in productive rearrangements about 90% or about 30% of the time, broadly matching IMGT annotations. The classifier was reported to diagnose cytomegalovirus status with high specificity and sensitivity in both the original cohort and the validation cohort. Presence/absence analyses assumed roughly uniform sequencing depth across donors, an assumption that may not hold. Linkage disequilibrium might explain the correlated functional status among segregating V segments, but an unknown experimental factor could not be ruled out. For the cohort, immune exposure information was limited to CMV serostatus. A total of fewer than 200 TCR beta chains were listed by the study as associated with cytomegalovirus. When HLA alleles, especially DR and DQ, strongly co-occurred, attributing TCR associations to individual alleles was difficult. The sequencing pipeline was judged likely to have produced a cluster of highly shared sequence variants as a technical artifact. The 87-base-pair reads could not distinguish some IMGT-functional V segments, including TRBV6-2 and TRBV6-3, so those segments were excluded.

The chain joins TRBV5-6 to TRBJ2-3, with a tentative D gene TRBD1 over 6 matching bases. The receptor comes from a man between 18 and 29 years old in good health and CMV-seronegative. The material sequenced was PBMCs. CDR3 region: CASSPGVGATQYF. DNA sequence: TGTGCCAGCAGCCCTGGAGTGGGGGCTACGCAGTATTTT.